This entry features one T cell receptor beta chain sequence. The target of this receptor is not known. The record has no base qualities; no much larger clone is one base away. Other DNA sequences within the sample encode an identical CDR3. The record originates from a study of T cell responses to AZD1222 COVID-19 vaccine (dated by TCRdb to the early 2020s). Study-wide context: TCR sequencing was performed for approximately 240 trial participants, of whom about 200 were given two doses of AZD1222 and around 26 were given two doses of MenACWY control vaccine. Enrollment into the trials was organized by age into subgroups of 18-55, 56-69 and 70-plus years, and those subgroups contained approximately 150, 30 and 60 TCR-sequenced participants, respectively.

The CDR3 regions of human TCRbeta chains were analyzed by immunosequencing. The source study handled its data this way. Repertoire TCRs were checked for matches against a reference library of SARS-CoV-2-specific TCRs that had been generated using the MIRA antigen-specificity platform. Breadth was defined as the fraction of unique TCRs that were SARS-CoV-2-associated. Depth was defined as the fraction of total T cells that were SARS-CoV-2-associated. Each spike-specific TCR was assigned to its reactive spike region and to a CD4 or CD8 class using the MIRA data. Log10-transformed breadth and depth values were compared by one-way ANOVA with Sidak's multiple comparisons tests. In TCRdb, the immuneACCESS table is reduced to in-frame sequences with V and J assigned. These tables do not hold every clone; where another copy was compared, an unresolved V gene accounts for under half, and the others remain unexplained. V, J and clone size are taken as reported in that table, and D and trimming were inferred from the DNA itself. For this sample there are 200,000 to 250,000 clones; approximately 94% appear just once. Together, the top ten hold about 1.5% of the sample.

CDR1 GTSNPN and CDR2 SVGIG were looked up in the germline V gene (reference sequence). V is cut back by 3 bases and J by 5 bases, with 3 bases in the junction unmatched. Inclusive of the bounding cysteine and phenylalanine, the CDR3 is 14 residues long. CDR3 DNA is the only sequence kept; it has 42 bases, read in frame from the first base. The paper's findings and limits, for the study overall: Conclusions about previously exposed vaccinees are limited, since just a handful of AZD1222 recipients were seropositive for SARS-CoV-2 at baseline. Because no day 14 peak-response samples were available, repertoires were characterized only after the peak T cell response. Nearly half of unique spike-specific TCRs reportedly recognized epitopes outside regions mutated in the B.1.351 and B.1.1.7 variants. Spike-specific TCR breadth and depth rose significantly after two AZD1222 doses compared with day 0 and with MenACWY recipients. Vaccine-associated CD4 TCRs spanned the whole spike protein, with dominant responses in regions 160-218 and 743-854. Participants were mostly white British and included more females than males, and it was suggested by the authors that clonal diversity may have been underestimated. The 56-69-year group was small, and its depth increase did not reach significance, likely because of low power.

The sample's time point label is to be understood as: about 28 days (+/-7) after the second vaccine dose. Sample treatment or condition, as interpreted from the label and publication: meningococcal conjugate vaccine given as trial control. Vaccinee samples came from UK trials COV001 and COV002, including a single-blind randomized controlled phase 2/3 trial of AZD1222 (ChAdOx1 nCoV-19) in healthy adults. For TCRbeta chain sequencing, PBMC samples were collected from trial participants at day 0 and at day 28 after the second dose. This sequence uses TRBV30 and TRBJ1-4; TRBD1 lines up with 10 middle nucleotides. This receptor was obtained from an adult who received the MenACWY meningococcal vaccine as a control. This material consisted of peripheral blood, taken 28 days after the second dose of the MenACWY control vaccine. The DNA reads TGTGCCTGGAGCCGGGGACAGGGGAATGAAAAACTGTTTTTT. Its protein reads: CAWSRGQGNEKLFF.